The clone carrying this T cell receptor (beta chain) is a singleton in its sample. Per the original data handling: Estimates of nucleated cell counts were drawn from the amplification of reference gene primers. The table came from immunoSEQ multiplex PCR; TCRdb's copy has only in-frame clones and leaves some out. The D gene and trimming were derived from the DNA, and the V and J assignments and clone size from that table. The table includes 150,000 to 200,000 clones, approximately 80% detected once. The CDR3 sequence is 13 residues long. The ends were cut back, 6 bases at V and 2 bases at J, with 10 bases in the middle. The germline CDR1 and CDR2 sequences are LGHDT and YNNKEL (reference sequence). This specimen belongs to a study of blood T cell repertoires in COVID-19. In the study overall: Some COVID-19 samples were acute and others convalescent; all came from the United States, Italy and Spain. PBMCs, B-cell-depleted T cells, or T cells provided the cDNA or gDNA that made up the material.

The sample taken for sequencing was peripheral blood. The TCR sequence derives from a woman aged 55-70 years with acute or convalescent COVID-19. The V call is TRBV3-1 (or the pseudogene TRBV3-2), the J call TRBJ2-5; possibly TRBD1 for D (6 bases). CDR3 sequence (DNA): TGTGCCAGCAGGGGGGCCGAACAAGAGACCCAGTACTTC. Encoded protein: CASRGAEQETQYF.